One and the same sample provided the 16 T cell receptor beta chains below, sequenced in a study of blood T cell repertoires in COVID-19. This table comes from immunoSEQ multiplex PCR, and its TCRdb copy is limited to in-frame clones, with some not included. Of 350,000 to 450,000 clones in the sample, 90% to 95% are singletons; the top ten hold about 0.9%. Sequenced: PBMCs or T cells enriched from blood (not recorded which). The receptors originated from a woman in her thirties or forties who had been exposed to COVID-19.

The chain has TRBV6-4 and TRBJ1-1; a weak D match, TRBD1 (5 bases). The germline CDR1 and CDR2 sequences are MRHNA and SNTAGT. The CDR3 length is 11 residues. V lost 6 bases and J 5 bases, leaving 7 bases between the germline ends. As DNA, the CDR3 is TGTGCCAGCAGGGAGGGGACTGAAGCTTTCTTT. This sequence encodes CASREGTEAFF.

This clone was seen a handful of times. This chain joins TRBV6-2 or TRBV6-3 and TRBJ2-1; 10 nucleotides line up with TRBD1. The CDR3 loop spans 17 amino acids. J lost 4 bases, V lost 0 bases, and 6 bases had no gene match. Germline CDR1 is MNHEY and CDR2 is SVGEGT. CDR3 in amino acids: CASSYSPGTGVYNEQFF. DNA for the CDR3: TGTGCCAGCAGTTACTCCCCTGGGACAGGGGTTTACAATGAGCAGTTCTTC.

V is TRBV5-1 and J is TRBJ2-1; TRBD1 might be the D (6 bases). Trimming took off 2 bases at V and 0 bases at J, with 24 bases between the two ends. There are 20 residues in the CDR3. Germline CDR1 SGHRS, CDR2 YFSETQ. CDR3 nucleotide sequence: TGCGCCAGCAGCTTTTTTGAAGGACAGATTACCTACACCTCCTACAATGAGCAGTTCTTC. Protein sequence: CASSFFEGQITYTSYNEQFF.

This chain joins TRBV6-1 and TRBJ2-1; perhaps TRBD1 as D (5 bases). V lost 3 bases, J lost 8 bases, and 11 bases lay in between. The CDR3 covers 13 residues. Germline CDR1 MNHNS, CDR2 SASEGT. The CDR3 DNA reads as TGTGCCAGCAGTGATAGACAGCGAGATGAGCAGTTCTTC. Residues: CASSDRQRDEQFF.

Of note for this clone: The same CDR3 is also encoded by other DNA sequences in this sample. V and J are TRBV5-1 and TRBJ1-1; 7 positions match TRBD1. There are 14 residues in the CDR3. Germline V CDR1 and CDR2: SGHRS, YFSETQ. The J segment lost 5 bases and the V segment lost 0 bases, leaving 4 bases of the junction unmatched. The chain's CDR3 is CASSLGGGNTEAFF. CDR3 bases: TGCGCCAGCAGCTTGGGAGGGGGCAATACTGAAGCTTTCTTT.

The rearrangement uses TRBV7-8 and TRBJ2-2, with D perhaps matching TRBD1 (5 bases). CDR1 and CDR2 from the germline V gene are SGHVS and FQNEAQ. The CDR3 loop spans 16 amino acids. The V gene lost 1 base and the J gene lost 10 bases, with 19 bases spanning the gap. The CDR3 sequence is CASSLGRVYSRSELFF. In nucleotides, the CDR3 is TGTGCCAGCAGCTTAGGCAGGGTCTATTCGCGGTCGGAGCTGTTTTTT.

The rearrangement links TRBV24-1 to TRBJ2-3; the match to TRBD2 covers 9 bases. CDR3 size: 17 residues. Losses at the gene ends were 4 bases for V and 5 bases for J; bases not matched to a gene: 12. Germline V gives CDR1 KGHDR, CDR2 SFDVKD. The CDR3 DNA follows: TGTGCCACCAGTGACCAGACTAGCGGCCCAGGGAAAGATACGCAGTATTTT. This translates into CATSDQTSGPGKDTQYF.

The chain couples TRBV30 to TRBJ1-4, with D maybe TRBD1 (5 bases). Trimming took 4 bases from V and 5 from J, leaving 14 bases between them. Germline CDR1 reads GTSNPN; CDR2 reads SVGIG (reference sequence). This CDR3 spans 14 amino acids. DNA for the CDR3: TGTGCCTGGAAAAGGGGCGTTGTAAATGAAAAACTGTTTTTT. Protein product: CAWKRGVVNEKLFF.

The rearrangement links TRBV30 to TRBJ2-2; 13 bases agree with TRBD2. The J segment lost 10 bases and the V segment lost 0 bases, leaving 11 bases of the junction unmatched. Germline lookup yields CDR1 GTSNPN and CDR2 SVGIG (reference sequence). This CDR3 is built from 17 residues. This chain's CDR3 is CAWSVLRTSGGGEELFF. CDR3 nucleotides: TGTGCCTGGAGTGTACTTCGGACTAGCGGGGGAGGGGAGGAGCTGTTTTTT.

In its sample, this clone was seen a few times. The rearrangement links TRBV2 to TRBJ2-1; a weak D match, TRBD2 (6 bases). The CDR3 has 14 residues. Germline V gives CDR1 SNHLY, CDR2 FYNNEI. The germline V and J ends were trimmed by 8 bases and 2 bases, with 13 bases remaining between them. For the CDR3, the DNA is TGTGCCAGCGACGGGAGCGTCCCCTACAATGAGCAGTTCTTC. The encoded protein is CASDGSVPYNEQFF. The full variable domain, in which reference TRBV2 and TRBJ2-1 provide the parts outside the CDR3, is EPEVTQTPSHQVTQMGQEVILRCVPISNHLYFYWYRQILGQKVEFLVSFYNNEISEKSEIFDDQFSVERPDGSNFTLKIRSTKLEDSAMYFCASDGSVPYNEQFFGPGTRLTVL.

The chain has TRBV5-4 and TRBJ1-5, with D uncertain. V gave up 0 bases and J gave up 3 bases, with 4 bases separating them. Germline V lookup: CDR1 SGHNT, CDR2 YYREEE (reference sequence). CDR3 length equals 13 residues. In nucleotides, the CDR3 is TGTGCCAGCAGCTTGGGGCCCAATCAGCCCCAGCATTTT. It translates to CASSLGPNQPQHF. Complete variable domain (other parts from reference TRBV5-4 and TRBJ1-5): ETGVTQSPTHLIKTRGQQVTLRCSSQSGHNTVSWYQQALGQGPQFIFQYYREEENGRGNFPPRFSGLQFPNYSSELNVNALELDDSALYLCASSLGPNQPQHFGDGTRLSIL.

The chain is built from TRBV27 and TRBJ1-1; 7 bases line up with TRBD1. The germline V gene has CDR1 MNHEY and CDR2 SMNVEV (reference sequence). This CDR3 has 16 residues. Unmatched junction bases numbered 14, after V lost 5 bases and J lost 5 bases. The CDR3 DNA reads TGTGCCAGCAGTCCACTGGGGAAGTCCAGGGGGACTGAAGCTTTCTTT. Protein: CASSPLGKSRGTEAFF.

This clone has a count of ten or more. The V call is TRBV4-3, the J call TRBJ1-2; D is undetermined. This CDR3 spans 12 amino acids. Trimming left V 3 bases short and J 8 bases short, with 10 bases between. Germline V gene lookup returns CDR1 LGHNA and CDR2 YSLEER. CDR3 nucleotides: TGCGCCAGCAGCCACGGAATGGGCGGCTACACCTTC. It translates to CASSHGMGGYTF.

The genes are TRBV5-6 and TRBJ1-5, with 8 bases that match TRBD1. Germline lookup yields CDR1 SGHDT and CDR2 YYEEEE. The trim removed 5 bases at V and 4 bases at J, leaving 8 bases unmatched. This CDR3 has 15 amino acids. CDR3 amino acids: CASRPRDRPNQPQHF. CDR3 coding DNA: TGTGCCAGCAGGCCCCGGGACAGGCCTAATCAGCCCCAGCATTTT.

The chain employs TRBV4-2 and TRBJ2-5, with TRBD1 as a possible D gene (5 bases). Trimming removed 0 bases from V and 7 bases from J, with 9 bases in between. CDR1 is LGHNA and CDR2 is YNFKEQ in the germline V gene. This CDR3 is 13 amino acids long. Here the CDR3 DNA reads TGTGCCAGCAGCCAAGATCCTGGGGCGACCCAGTACTTC. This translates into CASSQDPGATQYF.

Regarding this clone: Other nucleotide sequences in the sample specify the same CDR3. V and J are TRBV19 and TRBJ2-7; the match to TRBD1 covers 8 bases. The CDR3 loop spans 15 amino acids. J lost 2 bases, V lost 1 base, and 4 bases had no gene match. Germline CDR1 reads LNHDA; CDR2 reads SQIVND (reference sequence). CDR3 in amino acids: CASSIAGQGTYEQYF. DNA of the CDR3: TGTGCCAGTAGTATAGCCGGACAGGGAACCTACGAGCAGTACTTC. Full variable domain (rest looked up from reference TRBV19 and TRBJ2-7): DGGITQSPKYLFRKEGQNVTLSCEQNLNHDAMYWYRQDPGQGLRLIYYSQIVNDFQKGDIAEGYSVSREKKESFPLTVTSAQKNPTAFYLCASSIAGQGTYEQYFGPGTRLTVT.